The present entry profiles one TCR beta chain with its context. Germline assignment: CDR1 SGHAT and CDR2 FQNNGV. With V trimmed by 6 bases and J by 3 bases, 8 bases remained unmatched. This CDR3 comprises 14 residues. These data belong to a study of shared clonotypes between healthy human individuals. Here immunoSEQ multiplex PCR was the method, and the copy in TCRdb shows in-frame clones only, minus some. The table shows some 1.1 million clones, with about 72% occurring only once. The J gene is TRBJ2-7, the V gene TRBV11-2; 7 nucleotides agree with TRBD1. Sequencing used memory CD4+ T cells from PBMCs. Subset given: CD45RA-negative fraction. The sequence was obtained from a man aged 18 to 30 in good health. Some clones in this sample may be carry-over from other donors' samples. Written as DNA, the CDR3 is TGTGCCAGCAGTTCTCCCACAGGGGTCTACGAGCAGTACTTC. Translating gives CASSSPTGVYEQYF.